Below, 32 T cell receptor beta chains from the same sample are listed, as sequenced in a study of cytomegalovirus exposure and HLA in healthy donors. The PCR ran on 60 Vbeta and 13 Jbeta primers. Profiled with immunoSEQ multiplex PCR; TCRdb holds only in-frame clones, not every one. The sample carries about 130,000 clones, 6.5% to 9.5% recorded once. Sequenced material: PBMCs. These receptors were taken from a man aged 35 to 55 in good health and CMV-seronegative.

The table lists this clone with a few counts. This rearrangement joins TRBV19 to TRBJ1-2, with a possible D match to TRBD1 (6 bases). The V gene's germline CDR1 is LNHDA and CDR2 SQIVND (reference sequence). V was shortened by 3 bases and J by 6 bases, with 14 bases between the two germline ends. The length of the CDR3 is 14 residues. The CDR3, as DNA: TGTGCCAGTAGTATTGGACAGTCCCCTAATGGCTACACCTTC. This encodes CASSIGQSPNGYTF.

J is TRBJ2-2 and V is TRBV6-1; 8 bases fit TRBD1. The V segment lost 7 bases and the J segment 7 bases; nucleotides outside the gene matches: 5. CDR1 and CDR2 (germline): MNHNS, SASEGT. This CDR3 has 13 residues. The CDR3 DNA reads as TGTGCCAGCAATCCAGGGGGCATCGGGGAGCTGTTTTTT. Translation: CASNPGGIGELFF.

The CDR3 region is CAIGGGLGQPQHF. The CDR3 DNA sequence: TGTGCCATCGGAGGGGGCTTGGGTCAGCCCCAGCATTTT. The chain combines TRBV10-3 with TRBJ1-5; TRBD1 matches 7 bases. Germline assignment: CDR1 ENHRY and CDR2 SYGVKD. J gave up 6 bases and V 8 bases, and 7 bases lay outside the gene matches. The CDR3 loop spans 13 amino acids.

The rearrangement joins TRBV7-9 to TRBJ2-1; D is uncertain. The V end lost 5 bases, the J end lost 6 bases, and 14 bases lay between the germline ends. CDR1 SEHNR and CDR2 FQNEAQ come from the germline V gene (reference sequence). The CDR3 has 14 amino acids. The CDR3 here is CASSTYRDINEQFF. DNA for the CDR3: TGTGCCAGCAGCACTTATCGAGATATCAATGAGCAGTTCTTC.

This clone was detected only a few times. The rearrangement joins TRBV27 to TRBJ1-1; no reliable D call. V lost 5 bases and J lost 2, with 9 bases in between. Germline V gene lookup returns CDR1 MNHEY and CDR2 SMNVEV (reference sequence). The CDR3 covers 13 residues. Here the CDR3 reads CASSPRGNTEAFF. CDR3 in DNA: TGTGCCAGCAGTCCCCGGGGTAACACTGAAGCTTTCTTT.

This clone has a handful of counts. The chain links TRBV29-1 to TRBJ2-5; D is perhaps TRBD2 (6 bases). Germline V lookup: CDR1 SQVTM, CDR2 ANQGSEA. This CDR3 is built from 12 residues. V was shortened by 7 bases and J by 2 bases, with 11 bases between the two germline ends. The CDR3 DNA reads TGCAGCGCCGCGGGGTATCAAGAGACCCAGTACTTC. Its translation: CSAAGYQETQYF.

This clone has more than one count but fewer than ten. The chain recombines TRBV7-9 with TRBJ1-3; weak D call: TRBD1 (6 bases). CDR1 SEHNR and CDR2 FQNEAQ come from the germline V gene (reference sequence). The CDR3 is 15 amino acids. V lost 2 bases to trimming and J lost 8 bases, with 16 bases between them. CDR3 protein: CASSLSGASGDTIYF. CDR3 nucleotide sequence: TGTGCCAGCAGCTTATCAGGGGCAAGTGGTGACACCATATATTTT.

The CDR3 here is CASSWGGAAETQYF. The DNA for the CDR3 is TGCGCCAGCAGCTGGGGTGGGGCTGCGGAGACGCAGTATTTT. V gene TRBV5-1 combines with J gene TRBJ2-3; TRBD1 is a possible D gene (5 bases). This CDR3 has 14 amino acids. The V end lost 3 bases, the J end lost 9 bases, and 17 bases lay between the germline ends. Per germline, CDR1 SGHRS and CDR2 YFSETQ.

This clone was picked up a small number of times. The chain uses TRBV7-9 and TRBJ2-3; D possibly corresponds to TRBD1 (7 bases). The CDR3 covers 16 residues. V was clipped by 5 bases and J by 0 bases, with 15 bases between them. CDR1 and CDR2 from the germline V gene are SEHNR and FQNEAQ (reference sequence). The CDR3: CASSHAGGISTDTQYF. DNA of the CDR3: TGTGCCAGCAGCCACGCAGGGGGGATTAGCACAGATACGCAGTATTTT. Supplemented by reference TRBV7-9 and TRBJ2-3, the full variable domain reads DTGVSQNPRHKITKRGQNVTFRCDPISEHNRLYWYRQTLGQGPEFLTYFQNEAQLEKSRLLSDRFSAERPKGSFSTLEIQRTEQGDSAMYLCASSHAGGISTDTQYFGPGTRLTVL.

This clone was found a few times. The CDR3 DNA reads as TGTGCCAGTAGATGGGACGGGGGTAGCACCGGGGAGCTGTTTTTT. This translates into CASRWDGGSTGELFF. This chain uses TRBV19 with TRBJ2-2; the D gene is possibly TRBD2 (6 bases). The germline gives CDR1 LNHDA, CDR2 SQIVND (reference sequence). The CDR3 has 15 amino acids. The V end lost 6 bases, the J end lost 4 bases, and 15 bases lay between the germline ends.

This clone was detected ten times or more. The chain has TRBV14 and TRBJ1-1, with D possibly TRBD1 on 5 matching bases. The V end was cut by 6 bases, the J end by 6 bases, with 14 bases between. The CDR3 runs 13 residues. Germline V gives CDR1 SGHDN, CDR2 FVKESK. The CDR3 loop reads CASRVDSRAEAFF. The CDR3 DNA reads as TGTGCCAGCAGAGTAGACAGTCGCGCTGAAGCTTTCTTT.

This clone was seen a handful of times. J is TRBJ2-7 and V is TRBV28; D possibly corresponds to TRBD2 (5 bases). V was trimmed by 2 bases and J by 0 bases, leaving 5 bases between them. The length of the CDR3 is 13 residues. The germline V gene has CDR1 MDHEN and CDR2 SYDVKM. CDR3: CASSLGSSYEQYF. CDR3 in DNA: TGTGCCAGCAGTTTAGGGAGCTCCTACGAGCAGTACTTC.

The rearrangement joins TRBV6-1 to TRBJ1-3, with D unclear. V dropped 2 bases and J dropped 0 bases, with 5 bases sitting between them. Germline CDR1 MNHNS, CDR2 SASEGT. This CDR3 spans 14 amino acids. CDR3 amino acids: CASSEINSGNTIYF. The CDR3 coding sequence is TGTGCCAGCAGTGAAATTAACTCTGGAAACACCATATATTTT.

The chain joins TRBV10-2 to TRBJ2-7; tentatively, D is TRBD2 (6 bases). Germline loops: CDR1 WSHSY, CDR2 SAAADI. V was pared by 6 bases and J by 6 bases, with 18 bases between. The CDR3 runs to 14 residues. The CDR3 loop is CASSRDLRGGEQYF. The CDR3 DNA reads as TGCGCCAGCAGCCGGGACTTGCGTGGGGGCGAGCAGTACTTC.

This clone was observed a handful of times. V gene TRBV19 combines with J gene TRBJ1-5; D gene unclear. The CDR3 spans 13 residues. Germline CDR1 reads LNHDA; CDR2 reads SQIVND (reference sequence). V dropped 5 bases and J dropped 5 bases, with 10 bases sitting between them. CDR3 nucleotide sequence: TGTGCCAGTAGTCAGAGGGTGGATCAGCCCCAGCATTTT. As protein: CASSQRVDQPQHF.

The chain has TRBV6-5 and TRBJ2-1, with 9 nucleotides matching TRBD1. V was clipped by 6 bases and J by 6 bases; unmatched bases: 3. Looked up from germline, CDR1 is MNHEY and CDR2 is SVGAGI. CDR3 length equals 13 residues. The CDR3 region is CASSMDRGNEQFF. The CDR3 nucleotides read TGTGCCAGCAGCATGGACAGGGGCAATGAGCAGTTCTTC.

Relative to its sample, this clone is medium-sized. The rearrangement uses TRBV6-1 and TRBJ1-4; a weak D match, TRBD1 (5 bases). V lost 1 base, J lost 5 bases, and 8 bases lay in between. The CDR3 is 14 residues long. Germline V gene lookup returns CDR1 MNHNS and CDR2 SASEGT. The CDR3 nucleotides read TGTGCCAGCAGTGAAGGGAGGGGAAATGAAAAACTGTTTTTT. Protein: CASSEGRGNEKLFF.

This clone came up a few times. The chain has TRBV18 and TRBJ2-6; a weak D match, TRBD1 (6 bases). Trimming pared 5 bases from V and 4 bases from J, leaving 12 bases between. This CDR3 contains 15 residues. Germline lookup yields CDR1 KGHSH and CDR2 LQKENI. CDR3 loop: CASSTTGTGANVLTF. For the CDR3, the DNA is TGTGCCAGCTCAACGACAGGAACCGGGGCCAACGTCCTGACTTTC.

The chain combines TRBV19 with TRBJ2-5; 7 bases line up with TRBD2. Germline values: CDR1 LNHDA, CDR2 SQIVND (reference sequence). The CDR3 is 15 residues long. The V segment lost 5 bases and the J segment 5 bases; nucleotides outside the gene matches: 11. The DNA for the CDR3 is TGTGCCAGTAGTTTGAGCGGGGTAGTAGGGGAGACCCAGTACTTC. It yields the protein CASSLSGVVGETQYF.

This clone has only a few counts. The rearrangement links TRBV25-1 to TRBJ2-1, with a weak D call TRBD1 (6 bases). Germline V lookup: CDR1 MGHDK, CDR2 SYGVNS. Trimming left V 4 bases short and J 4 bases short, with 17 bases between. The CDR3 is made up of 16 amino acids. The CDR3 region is CASSAHEGHVYNEQFF. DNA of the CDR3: TGTGCCAGCAGTGCGCACGAGGGACACGTATACAATGAGCAGTTCTTC.

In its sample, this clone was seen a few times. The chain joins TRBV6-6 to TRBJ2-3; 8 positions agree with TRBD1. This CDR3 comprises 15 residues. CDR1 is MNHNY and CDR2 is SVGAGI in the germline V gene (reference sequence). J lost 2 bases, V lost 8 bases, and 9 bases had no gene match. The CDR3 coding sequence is TGTGCCAGCCGTTTGGGGGGACAGGCCACAGATACGCAGTATTTT. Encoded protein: CASRLGGQATDTQYF.

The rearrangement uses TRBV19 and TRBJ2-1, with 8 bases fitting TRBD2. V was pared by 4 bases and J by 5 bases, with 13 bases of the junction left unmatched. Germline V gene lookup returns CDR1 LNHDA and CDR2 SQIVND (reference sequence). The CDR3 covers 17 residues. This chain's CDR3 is CASSTSWRGALDNEQFF. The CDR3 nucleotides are TGTGCCAGTAGTACCTCGTGGCGGGGGGCCCTCGACAATGAGCAGTTCTTC.

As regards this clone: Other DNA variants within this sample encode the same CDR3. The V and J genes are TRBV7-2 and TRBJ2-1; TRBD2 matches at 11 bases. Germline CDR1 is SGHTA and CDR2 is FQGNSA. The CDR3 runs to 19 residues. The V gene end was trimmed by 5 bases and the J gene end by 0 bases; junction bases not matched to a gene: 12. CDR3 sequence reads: CASSLGLAGGRSSYNEQFF. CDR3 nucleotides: TGTGCCAGCAGCCTAGGGCTAGCGGGGGGCCGTAGCTCCTACAATGAGCAGTTCTTC.

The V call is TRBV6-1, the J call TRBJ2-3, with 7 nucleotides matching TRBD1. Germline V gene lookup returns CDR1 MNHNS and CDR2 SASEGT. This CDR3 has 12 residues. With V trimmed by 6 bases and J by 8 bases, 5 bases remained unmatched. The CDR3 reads CASRGTAVTQYF. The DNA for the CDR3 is TGTGCCAGCAGGGGGACAGCCGTTACGCAGTATTTT.

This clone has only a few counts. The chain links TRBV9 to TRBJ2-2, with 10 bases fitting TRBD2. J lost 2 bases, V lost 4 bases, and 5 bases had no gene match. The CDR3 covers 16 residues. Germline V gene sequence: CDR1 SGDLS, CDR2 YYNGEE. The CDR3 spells CASSKRLAGNTGELFF. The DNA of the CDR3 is TGTGCCAGCAGCAAGCGACTAGCGGGCAACACCGGGGAGCTGTTTTTT.

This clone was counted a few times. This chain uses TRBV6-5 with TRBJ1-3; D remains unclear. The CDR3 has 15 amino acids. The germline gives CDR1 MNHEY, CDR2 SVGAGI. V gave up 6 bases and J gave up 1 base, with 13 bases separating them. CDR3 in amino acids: CASRKVWASGNTIYF. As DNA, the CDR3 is TGTGCCAGCAGAAAAGTTTGGGCGTCTGGAAACACCATATATTTT.

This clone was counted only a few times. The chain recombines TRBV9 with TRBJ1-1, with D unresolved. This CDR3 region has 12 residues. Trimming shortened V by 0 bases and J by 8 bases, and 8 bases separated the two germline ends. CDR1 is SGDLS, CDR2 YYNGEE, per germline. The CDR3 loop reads CASSVGGGEAFF. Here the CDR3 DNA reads TGTGCCAGCAGCGTAGGGGGAGGGGAAGCTTTCTTT.

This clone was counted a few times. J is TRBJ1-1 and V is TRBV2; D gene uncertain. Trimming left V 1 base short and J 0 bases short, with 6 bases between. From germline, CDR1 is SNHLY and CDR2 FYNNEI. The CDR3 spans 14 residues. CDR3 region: CASSEDGLNTEAFF. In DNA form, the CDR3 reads TGTGCCAGCAGTGAAGACGGGTTGAACACTGAAGCTTTCTTT. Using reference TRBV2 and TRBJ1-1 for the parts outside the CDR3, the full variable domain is EPEVTQTPSHQVTQMGQEVILRCVPISNHLYFYWYRQILGQKVEFLVSFYNNEISEKSEIFDDQFSVERPDGSNFTLKIRSTKLEDSAMYFCASSEDGLNTEAFFGQGTRLTVV.

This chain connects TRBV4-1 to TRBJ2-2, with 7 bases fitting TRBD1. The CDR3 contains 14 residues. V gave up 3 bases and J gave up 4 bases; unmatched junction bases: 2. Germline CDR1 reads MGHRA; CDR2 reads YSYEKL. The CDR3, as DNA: TGCGCCAGCAGCCACGGACAGGTCACCGGGGAGCTGTTTTTT. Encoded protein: CASSHGQVTGELFF.

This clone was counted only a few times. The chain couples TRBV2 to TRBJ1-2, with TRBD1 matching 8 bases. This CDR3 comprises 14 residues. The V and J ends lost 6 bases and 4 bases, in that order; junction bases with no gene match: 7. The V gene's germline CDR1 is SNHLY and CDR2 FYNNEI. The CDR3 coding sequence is TGTGCCAGCAGGTCGACAGGGGAAAGCTATGGCTACACCTTC. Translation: CASRSTGESYGYTF.

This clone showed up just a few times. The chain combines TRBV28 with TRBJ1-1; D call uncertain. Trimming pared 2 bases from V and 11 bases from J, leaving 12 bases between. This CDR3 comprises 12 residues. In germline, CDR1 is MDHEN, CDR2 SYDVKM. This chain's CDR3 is CASSLKGRLAFF. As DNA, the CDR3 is TGTGCCAGCAGTTTAAAAGGCAGACTGGCTTTCTTT.

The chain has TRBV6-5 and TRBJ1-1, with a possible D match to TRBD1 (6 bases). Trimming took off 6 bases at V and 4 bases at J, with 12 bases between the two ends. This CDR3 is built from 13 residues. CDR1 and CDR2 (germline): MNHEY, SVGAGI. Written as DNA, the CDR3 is TGTGCCAGCAGCCGGGGGGGGGCCACTGAAGCTTTCTTT. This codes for CASSRGGATEAFF.